This T cell receptor beta chain was obtained from a study of shared clonotypes between healthy human individuals (dated by TCRdb to about 2020). Looking at the study overall: A few men and two women, aged 18 to 49 years, made up the cohort. Per donor, three plates each were used for CD4 naive and CD4 memory, two for CD8 naive, and one for CD8 memory. Each donor's leukapheresis produced roughly between roughly 0.85 and 9 billion PBMCs. To increase sequencing depth and limit assay-specific biases, different laboratories used diverse techniques to prepare libraries and sequence TCR repertoires. The study deeply sequenced blood TCR repertoires of about 5 healthy adults to estimate repertoire size and the extent of clonotype sharing between individuals.

V drops 4 bases and J drops 8 bases, leaving 16 bases in between. The germline V gene encodes CDR1 SGHNT and CDR2 YYREEE (reference sequence). The CDR3 sequence holds 14 residues, the cysteine and phenylalanine included. The CDR3 DNA has 42 bases and is translated from base 1. As for this clone: It has no known antigen specificity. One base away there is no much larger clone; base qualities are not given.

Healthy HIV-negative adults with no recently reported acute infections or vaccinations were included as donors. Every donor was a Caucasian adult living in Nashville, Tennessee, USA. CD8 memory samples were composed of magnetically selected CD45RO+ cells combined with CCR7-negative CD45RA+ effector memory (TemRA) cells. Blood was obtained by leukapheresis, after which PBMCs were separated by Ficoll-Histopaque density gradient centrifugation and cryopreserved in liquid nitrogen vapor phase. Purity and quantity of every magnetically sorted T cell population were checked by analytical flow cytometry. Genomic DNA was isolated from each sorted fraction and quantified by UV absorbance on a Nanodrop 2000c. TCR CDR3 regions were amplified from genomic DNA by multiplex PCR using the deep immunoSEQ assay. Genomic DNA extracted from each cell subset was distributed evenly over all wells of several immunoSEQ 96-well plates, and each plate served as one replicate. For sorted subsets, each replicate PCR was loaded with about 0.2 ug genomic DNA, equivalent to 30,000 or so T cell genomes. The purified libraries were quantified using a Qubit 3.0 fluorometer, sized with a Bioanalyzer 2100, and then quantified again using the KAPA Library Quantification kit. Every immunoSEQ 96-well plate was sequenced on a separate single-read 150-cycle Illumina NextSeq 550 flow cell. The study's processing was this. Because the immunoSEQ output held only junctional sequences and lacked quality scores, the filtering could not match the filtering applied to full-length reads. To assign V/J genes and CDR3, sequences were annotated using PyIR, a Python wrapper for IgBLAST v1.9, with IMGT germline references. Reads were removed for weak V/J assignments (E-value above 1e-6), missing CDR3, stop codons, out-of-frame junctions, or ambiguous translated residues. A V3J clonotype was defined by an identical inferred V gene, J gene, and CDR3 amino acid sequence. The percentage overlap between two repertoires was calculated by dividing the number of shared unique clonotypes by the size of the smaller repertoire. Three approaches were used to assess repertoire richness: RTK rarefaction, the Chao1 estimator, and Recon v2.1 estimates of unobserved clonotypes. For all TCRbeta clonotypes obtained by the gDNA method from a few donors, generation probabilities were computed with OLGA. Drawn from immuneACCESS, this table holds only the in-frame rearrangements with V and J called that TCRdb kept. Clones are partly lost; checked studies trace under half to an unresolved V gene and leave the rest unexplained. The DNA was the basis for D and trimming; V, J and clone size are from that table. The table for this sample lists about 120,000 clones; over 65% of them were counted only once. The top ten clones comprise 24% of the sample.

General conclusions and limits of the study: The genetic and exposure-history diversity represented was limited by the small number of donors. Compared with non-shared clonotypes, clonotypes shared by all four sorted-subset donors had higher generation probabilities. Sampling was restricted to blood, and TCR repertoires in tissues likely differ from the TCR repertoires found in blood. Sharing across several donors was observed for around 5% of naive CD4, 3.5% of naive CD8, roughly 2.4% of memory CD4, and roughly 0.4% of memory CD8 clonotypes. Rarefaction of sorted-subset datasets indicated incomplete sequencing despite the large sequencing depth. Pairwise subsampling indicated that sequencing depth was expected to affect the degree of clonotype sharing among donors. Naive subsets generally had larger estimated clonotype richness than memory subsets.

The sample taken for sequencing was memory CD8+ T cells sorted from blood. The sample's cell subset or site label, in plain terms: CD45RO+ cells pooled with CCR7-negative TemRA cells. The TCR sequence derives from a woman aged 30 to 39 in good health. The receptor chain draws on TRBV5-4 and TRBJ1-3; the D segment could be TRBD1, given 6 matching bases. Here the CDR3 is given as CASSPTGQADTIYF. At the DNA level, the sequence is TGTGCCAGCAGCCCGACGGGACAAGCGGACACCATATATTTT.